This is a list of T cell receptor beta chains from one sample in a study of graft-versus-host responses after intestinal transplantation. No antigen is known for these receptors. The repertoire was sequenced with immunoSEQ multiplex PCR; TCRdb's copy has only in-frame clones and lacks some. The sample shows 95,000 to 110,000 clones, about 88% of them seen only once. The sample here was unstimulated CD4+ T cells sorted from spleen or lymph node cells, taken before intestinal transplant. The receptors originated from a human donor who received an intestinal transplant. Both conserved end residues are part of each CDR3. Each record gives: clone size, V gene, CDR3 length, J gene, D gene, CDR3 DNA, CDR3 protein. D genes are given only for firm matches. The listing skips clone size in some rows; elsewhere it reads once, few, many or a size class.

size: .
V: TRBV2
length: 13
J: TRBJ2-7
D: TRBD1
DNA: TGTGCCAGCAGTGCGACAGGGGGCTACGAGCAGTACTTC
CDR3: CASSATGGYEQYF

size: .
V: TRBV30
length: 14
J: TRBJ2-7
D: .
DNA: TGTGCCTGGAGTCGTGGGGGTGCCTCCTACGAGCAGTACTTC
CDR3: CAWSRGGASYEQYF

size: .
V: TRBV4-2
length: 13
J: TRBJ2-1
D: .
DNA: TGTGCCAGCAGCCAAGATCTTTTCAATGAGCAGTTCTTC
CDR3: CASSQDLFNEQFF

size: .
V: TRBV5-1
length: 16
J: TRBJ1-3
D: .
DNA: TGCGCCAGCAGCTTAAATGGACAGCTCTCTGGAAACACCATATATTTT
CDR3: CASSLNGQLSGNTIYF

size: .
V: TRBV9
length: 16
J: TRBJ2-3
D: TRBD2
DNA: TGTGCCAGCAGCGTAGTAAGGAGCGGGGGGCTAGATACGCAGTATTTT
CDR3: CASSVVRSGGLDTQYF

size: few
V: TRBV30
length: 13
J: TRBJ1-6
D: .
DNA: TGTGCCTGGAGTGTTTTAAACAATTCACCCCTCCACTTT
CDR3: CAWSVLNNSPLHF

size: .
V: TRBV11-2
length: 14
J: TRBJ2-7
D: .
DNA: TGTGCCAGCAGCCAAAACAGGGTCCCCTACGAGCAGTACTTC
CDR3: CASSQNRVPYEQYF

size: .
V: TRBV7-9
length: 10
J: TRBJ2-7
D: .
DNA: TGTGCCAGCAGCCCCGTCGAGCAGTACTTC
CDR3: CASSPVEQYF

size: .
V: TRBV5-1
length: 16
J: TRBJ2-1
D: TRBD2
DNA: TGCGCCAGCAGCTCAACCGGGACTAGGACGTACAATGAGCAGTTCTTC
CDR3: CASSSTGTRTYNEQFF

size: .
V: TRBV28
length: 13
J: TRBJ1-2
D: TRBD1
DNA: TGTGCCAATAGCCCTGGACAGGCCGGGCGCTACACCTTC
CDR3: CANSPGQAGRYTF

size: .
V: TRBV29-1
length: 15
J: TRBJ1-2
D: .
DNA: TGCAGCGCGAGAAGCCATTTGGATCTTAACTATGGCTACACCTTC
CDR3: CSARSHLDLNYGYTF

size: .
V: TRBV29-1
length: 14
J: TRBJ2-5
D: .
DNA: TGCAGCGTTGTAGGGGGTATATTGAGGGAGACCCAGTACTTC
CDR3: CSVVGGILRETQYF

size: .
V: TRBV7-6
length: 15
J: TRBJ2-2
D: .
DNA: TGTGCCAGCAGCCGACAGAGACCGAACACCGGGGAGCTGTTTTTT
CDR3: CASSRQRPNTGELFF

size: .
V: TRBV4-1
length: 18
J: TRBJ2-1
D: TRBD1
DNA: TGCGCCAGCAGCCCTTGGGACAGGGGAACCTCGACGCACAATGAGCAGTTCTTC
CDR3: CASSPWDRGTSTHNEQFF

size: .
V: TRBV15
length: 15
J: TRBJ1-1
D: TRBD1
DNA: TGTGCCACCAGCAGGCGGACAGGGGGCTACACTGAAGCTTTCTTT
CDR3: CATSRRTGGYTEAFF

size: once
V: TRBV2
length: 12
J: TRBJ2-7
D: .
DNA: TGTGCCAGCAGTGTGGGGGGCATCGAGCAGTACTTC
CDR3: CASSVGGIEQYF

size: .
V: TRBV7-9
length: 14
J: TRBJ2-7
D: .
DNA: TGTGCCAGCAGCCTTACGGGACACACTTACGAGCAGTACTTC
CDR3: CASSLTGHTYEQYF

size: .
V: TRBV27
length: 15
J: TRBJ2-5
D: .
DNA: TGTGCCAGCAGCCCCGCGGGTCTAGCTCAAGAGACCCAGTACTTC
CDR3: CASSPAGLAQETQYF